The source of this TCR beta chain is a study of patients and donors after allogeneic stem cell transplantation. The sample holds a few counts of this clonotype. TCRdb re-called the RT-PCR reads through MiXCR, storing one row per CDR3 protein. This table holds 920,000 or so distinct CDR3 sequences, about a sixth found once. Material: blood, either unsorted or a sorted T cell fraction (not recorded which). This clonotype originated in a human donor who was either an allogeneic HSCT recipient or a stem cell or donor lymphocyte infusion donor (not recorded which). It is not recorded whose cells these are; they may come from a transplant donor.

In DNA form, the CDR3 reads TGTGCCAGCAGTTTTCAGTCAGGGGGGGACACTGAAGCTTTCTTT. Protein product: CASSFQSGGDTEAFF. The chain has TRBV12-3 or TRBV12-4 and TRBJ1-1; 7 bases match TRBD1. V lost 3 bases, J lost 3 bases, and 7 bases stayed unmatched. This CDR3 spans 15 amino acids.